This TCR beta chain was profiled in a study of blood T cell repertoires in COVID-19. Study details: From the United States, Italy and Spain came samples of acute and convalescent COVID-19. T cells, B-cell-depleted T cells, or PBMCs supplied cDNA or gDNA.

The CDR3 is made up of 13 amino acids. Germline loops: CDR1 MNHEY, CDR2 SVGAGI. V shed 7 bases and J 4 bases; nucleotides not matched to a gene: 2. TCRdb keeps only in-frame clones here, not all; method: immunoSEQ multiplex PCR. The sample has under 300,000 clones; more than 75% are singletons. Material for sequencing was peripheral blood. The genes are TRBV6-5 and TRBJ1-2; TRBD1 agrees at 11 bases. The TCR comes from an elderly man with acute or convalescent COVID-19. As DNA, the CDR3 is TGTGCCAGCACCGGGACAGGGGGCTATGGCTACACCTTC. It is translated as CASTGTGGYGYTF.